The rows below give T cell receptor beta chains drawn from one sample of a study of identical twins. TCRdb re-called the 5' RACE reads through MiXCR, storing one row per CDR3 protein. The table records about 260,000 distinct CDR3 sequences, about 7.3% of them present only once. Another study also made use of these data, one on yellow fever vaccine responses in identical twins.

Sequences were obtained from memory (CD45RO+) T cells sorted from blood. These receptors were collected from a woman between 18 and 29 years old in good health. Both conserved end residues are part of each CDR3. D genes are given only for firm matches. The size entry is marked missing in some rows and otherwise reads once, few, many or a size class.

>TRBV5-1|many|TRBJ1-2|14|NA
CASSLDGTNYGYTF
TGCGCCAGCAGCTTGGACGGGACTAACTATGGCTACACCTTC
>TRBV2|few|TRBJ2-3|14|TRBD2
CASGTSGSTDTQYF
TGTGCCAGCGGGACTAGCGGGAGTACAGATACGCAGTATTTT
>TRBV5-1|many|TRBJ2-1|12|NA
CASSPDWNEQFF
TGCGCCAGCAGCCCGGACTGGAATGAGCAGTTCTTC
>TRBV9|few|TRBJ2-1|15|TRBD2
CASSGLAGYYNEQFF
TGTGCCAGCAGCGGTTTAGCGGGCTACTACAATGAGCAGTTCTTC
>TRBV6-2/TRBV6-3|few|TRBJ2-1|18|NA
CASRTHTGAGSPYNEQFF
TGTGCCAGCCGAACCCACACGGGGGCGGGGAGCCCCTACAATGAGCAGTTCTTC
>TRBV4-1|NA|TRBJ2-1|15|TRBD2
CASSPPRGGYNEQFF
TGCGCCAGCAGCCCCCCCCGGGGGGGGTACAATGAGCAGTTCTTC
>TRBV20-1|NA|TRBJ2-5|13|NA
CSARDLHVETQYF
TGCAGTGCTAGAGATCTCCATGTGGAGACCCAGTACTTC
>TRBV12-3/TRBV12-4|few|TRBJ2-5|14|NA
CASSLARQEETQYF
TGTGCCAGCAGTTTAGCGCGACAGGAAGAGACCCAGTACTTC
>TRBV29-1|NA|TRBJ1-2|12|TRBD1
CSVPGGNYGYTF
TGCAGCGTTCCAGGGGGAAACTATGGCTACACCTTC
>TRBV11-2|few|TRBJ2-1|15|TRBD1
CASSPARTGRGEQFF
TGTGCCAGCAGCCCCGCTCGGACAGGGCGAGGTGAGCAGTTCTTC
>TRBV12-3/TRBV12-4|many|TRBJ2-2|16|TRBD2
CASSNPGLSNTGELFF
TGTGCCAGCAGTAACCCGGGACTATCGAACACCGGGGAGCTGTTTTTT
>TRBV4-1|many|TRBJ2-5|20|TRBD2
CASSQVRLAGRKGDQETQYF
TGCGCCAGCAGCCAAGTACGACTAGCGGGTCGAAAGGGGGACCAAGAGACCCAGTACTTC
>TRBV27|few|TRBJ2-1|14|NA
CASSFGTSYNEQFF
TGTGCCAGCAGTTTCGGAACCTCCTACAATGAGCAGTTCTTC
>TRBV14|few|TRBJ2-5|14|NA
CASSQHGTQETQYF
TGTGCCAGCAGCCAACACGGGACACAAGAGACCCAGTACTTC
>TRBV28|NA|TRBJ2-1|16|TRBD2
CASRGSSSGKGNEQFF
TGTGCCAGCAGAGGCTCCTCTAGCGGGAAGGGCAATGAGCAGTTCTTC
>TRBV9|few|TRBJ2-1|16|TRBD2
CASSVVGLAGGPEQFF
TGTGCCAGCAGCGTAGTTGGGCTAGCGGGAGGTCCAGAGCAGTTCTTC
>TRBV3-1|few|TRBJ2-6|17|TRBD1
CASSQGLDRAGANVLTF
TGTGCCAGCAGCCAAGGGCTCGACAGGGCTGGGGCCAACGTCCTGACTTTC
>TRBV7-8|NA|TRBJ2-3|15|NA
CASSSPPRLTDTQYF
TGTGCCAGCAGCTCCCCCCCCCGGCTCACAGATACGCAGTATTTT
>TRBV28|NA|TRBJ2-2|17|TRBD2
CASSLIGTSGRVGELFF
TGTGCCAGCAGTTTAATTGGGACTAGCGGGAGAGTAGGGGAGCTGTTTTTT
>TRBV20-1|many|TRBJ2-1|14|TRBD2
CSARVGRAVNEQFF
TGCAGTGCTAGAGTGGGGAGGGCCGTCAATGAGCAGTTCTTC
>TRBV14|many|TRBJ1-4|13|NA
CASSPIANEKLFF
TGTGCCAGCAGCCCCATTGCTAATGAAAAACTGTTTTTT
>TRBV20-1|few|TRBJ2-3|15|TRBD1
CSARDVDRFFDTQYF
TGCAGTGCTAGAGATGTGGACAGGTTTTTTGATACGCAGTATTTT
>TRBV7-9|many|TRBJ2-7|14|TRBD2
CASSIGRSFYEQYF
TGTGCCAGCAGCATCGGGAGGTCCTTTTACGAGCAGTACTTC
>TRBV14|many|TRBJ2-1|17|NA
CASSQGLRSIPNNEQFF
TGTGCCAGCAGCCAAGGTCTGCGTTCCATACCGAACAATGAGCAGTTCTTC
>TRBV20-1|many|TRBJ2-7|13|TRBD1
CSAYRGRTYEQYF
TGCAGTGCTTACAGGGGTAGGACCTACGAGCAGTACTTC
>TRBV12-3/TRBV12-4|many|TRBJ2-6|14|NA
CASSPEGVANVLTF
TGTGCCAGCAGTCCAGAGGGGGTAGCCAACGTCCTGACTTTC
>TRBV3-1|NA|TRBJ2-5|13|NA
CASREPLRGTQYF
TGTGCCAGCAGGGAACCACTACGGGGGACCCAGTACTTC
>TRBV9|NA|TRBJ1-1|15|TRBD1
CASSPGQGAYTEAFF
TGTGCCAGCAGCCCCGGACAGGGGGCGTATACTGAAGCTTTCTTT
>TRBV2|many|TRBJ2-1|16|TRBD2
CASSVGTSGSRDEQFF
TGTGCCAGCAGTGTGGGGACTAGCGGGAGTCGGGATGAGCAGTTCTTC
>TRBV12-3/TRBV12-4|many|TRBJ1-4|15|NA
CASSFGGATNEKLFF
TGTGCCAGCAGTTTTGGAGGGGCAACTAATGAAAAACTGTTTTTT
>TRBV11-2|once|TRBJ2-5|13|NA
CASSFPGLETQYF
TGTGCCAGCAGCTTCCCAGGGTTGGAGACCCAGTACTTC
>TRBV28|NA|TRBJ2-2|14|NA
CASSLLDYTGELFF
TGTGCCAGCAGTTTATTGGACTACACCGGGGAGCTGTTTTTT
>TRBV7-8|NA|TRBJ2-3|13|NA
CASRSTTGNTQYF
TGTGCCAGCAGGAGCACCACTGGAAACACGCAGTATTTT
>TRBV7-3|few|TRBJ2-1|15|NA
CASSPLGYPYNEQFF
TGTGCCAGCAGCCCTCTGGGCTACCCTTACAATGAGCAGTTCTTC
>TRBV5-1|NA|TRBJ2-3|15|NA
CASSLVVGITDTQYF
TGCGCCAGCAGCTTGGTTGTAGGGATCACAGATACGCAGTATTTT
>TRBV5-6|many|TRBJ1-1|14|NA
CASSLGRVGTEAFF
TGTGCCAGCAGCTTGGGCAGGGTGGGAACTGAAGCTTTCTTT
>TRBV5-5|NA|TRBJ1-2|14|NA
CASSLGGSFYGYTF
TGTGCCAGCAGCTTGGGGGGCTCCTTCTATGGCTACACCTTC
>TRBV3-1|NA|TRBJ2-3|16|TRBD2
CASSRTSGGSTDTQYF
TGTGCCAGCAGCCGGACTAGCGGGGGTAGCACAGATACGCAGTATTTT
>TRBV12-5|few|TRBJ2-3|14|NA
CASGFDTRLDTQYF
TGTGCTAGTGGTTTTGACACTCGGCTGGATACGCAGTATTTT
>TRBV15|many|TRBJ1-5|16|NA
CATSLKARDSNQPQHF
TGTGCCACCAGCCTAAAGGCACGGGATAGCAATCAGCCCCAGCATTTT
>TRBV12-3/TRBV12-4|many|TRBJ2-3|13|NA
CASSLPGTDTQYF
TGTGCCAGCAGTTTACCTGGCACAGATACGCAGTATTTT
>TRBV20-1|few|TRBJ1-2|14|TRBD1
CSARTTDRVDGYTF
TGCAGTGCTAGGACCACTGACAGGGTGGATGGCTACACCTTC
>TRBV4-2|few|TRBJ1-2|15|NA
CASSQVLQVAGGYTF
TGTGCCAGCAGCCAAGTTCTCCAGGTGGCGGGTGGCTACACCTTC
>TRBV20-1|few|TRBJ1-1|14|NA
CSARKGPGGTEAFF
TGCAGTGCTAGGAAAGGCCCGGGGGGGACTGAAGCTTTCTTT
>TRBV12-3/TRBV12-4|NA|TRBJ2-1|15|TRBD2
CASSFILAGTNEQFF
TGTGCCAGCAGTTTTATACTAGCGGGAACAAATGAGCAGTTCTTC
>TRBV7-2|NA|TRBJ2-5|14|NA
CASSLSVQGNPRYF
TGTGCCAGCAGCTTATCGGTACAGGGAAACCCGCGGTACTTC
>TRBV5-1|few|TRBJ2-1|17|NA
CASSPPRGRTSYNEQFF
TGCGCCAGCAGCCCCCCCCGGGGTAGGACCTCCTACAATGAGCAGTTCTTC
>TRBV29-1|many|TRBJ2-1|14|NA
CSALRGGTSNEQFF
TGCAGCGCCCTAAGAGGGGGGACCAGCAATGAGCAGTTCTTC
>TRBV10-3|few|TRBJ2-1|15|TRBD2
CAIRPSGGGLNEQFF
TGTGCCATCAGGCCTAGCGGGGGGGGTCTAAATGAGCAGTTCTTC
>TRBV5-1|NA|TRBJ2-7|14|TRBD1
CASSQGTGSYEQYF
TGCGCCAGCAGCCAGGGGACAGGGTCCTACGAGCAGTACTTC
>TRBV2|many|TRBJ2-2|13|NA
CASKEPNTGELFF
TGTGCCAGCAAGGAGCCGAACACCGGGGAGCTGTTTTTT
>TRBV7-2|NA|TRBJ2-7|12|NA
CASSPRGVEQYF
TGTGCCAGCAGCCCCCGGGGAGTGGAGCAGTACTTC
>TRBV2|few|TRBJ2-2|11|NA
CARCSTGELFF
TGTGCCAGGTGCTCCACCGGGGAGCTGTTTTTT
>TRBV10-3|few|TRBJ2-3|13|NA
CATLGGVSDTQYF
TGTGCCACCCTTGGGGGTGTCTCAGATACGCAGTATTTT
>TRBV3-1|few|TRBJ2-2|15|TRBD2
CASSIAGANTGELFF
TGTGCCAGCAGTATAGCGGGGGCCAACACCGGGGAGCTGTTTTTT